This section outlines one TCR beta chain sequence together with its context. Its antigen remains unidentified. It has no much larger one-base neighbor in the sample; base qualities were not kept. V is trimmed back by 9 bases and J by 5 bases, and the junction contains 18 bases that no gene match accounts for. Measured from the cysteine to the phenylalanine, the CDR3 is 16 residues long. Here the CDR3 DNA is all that survives: 48 bases in frame from base 1. In the germline V gene, CDR1 corresponds to SGDLS and CDR2 to YYNGEE. The entry originates in a study of T cell responses to AZD1222 COVID-19 vaccine (dated by TCRdb to about 2021). In terms of the full investigation: AZD1222 recipients given second doses at about 4 weeks or at about 12 weeks were pooled, since spike-specific TCR depth and breadth were not found to differ between the two schedules. A total of 230 to 250 trial participants underwent TCR sequencing, of whom about 210 had received two doses of AZD1222 and approximately 26 had received two doses of the MenACWY control vaccine. Trial participants were enrolled by age into subgroups of 18-55, 56-69 and 70-plus years, and around 150, 28 and 57 TCR-sequenced participants, respectively, were included in these subgroups.

Broader findings and caveats from the paper: Because no samples from the day 14 peak response were available, repertoires could be characterized only after the peak T cell response. Vaccine-associated CD4 TCRs spanned the whole spike protein, with dominant responses in regions 160-218 and 743-854. After two AZD1222 doses, both the breadth and the depth of spike-specific TCRs were significantly higher than at day 0 and than in MenACWY recipients. The 56-69-year group was small, and its depth increase did not reach significance, likely because of low power. Participants were mostly white British and included more females than males, and it was suggested by the authors that clonal diversity may have been underestimated. Conclusions about previously exposed vaccinees are limited, since just 6 or 7 AZD1222 recipients were seropositive for SARS-CoV-2 at baseline. Epitopes outside the regions mutated in the B.1.351 and B.1.1.7 variants were reportedly recognized by nearly half of the unique spike-specific TCRs.

The time point label corresponds to: baseline before first vaccination. Samples from vaccinated people were obtained from the UK trials COV001 and COV002, which included a single-blind randomized controlled phase 2/3 trial of AZD1222 (ChAdOx1 nCoV-19) in healthy adults. For TCRbeta chain sequencing, PBMC samples from trial participants were taken at day 0 and at day 28 after the second dose. The CDR3 regions of human TCRbeta chains were analyzed by immunosequencing. The paper's processing steps were these. TCRs in the repertoires were matched against a reference library of SARS-CoV-2-specific TCRs that had been generated with the MIRA antigen-specificity platform. Breadth was defined as the fraction of unique TCRs that were SARS-CoV-2-associated. Depth was defined as the fraction of total T cells that were SARS-CoV-2-associated. Each spike-specific TCR was assigned to its reactive spike region and to a CD4 or CD8 class using the MIRA data. Log10-transformed breadth and depth values were compared by one-way ANOVA with Sidak's multiple comparisons tests. The source is immuneACCESS, and TCRdb retained only in-frame sequences with V and J called. Part of the clones is not carried over; for the studies checked, unresolved V genes explain less than half of this, and the remainder is unexplained. The DNA was the basis for D and trimming; V, J and clone size are from that table. This sample holds approximately 200,000 clones; about 86% were observed only once. The top ten hold approximately 8% of the sample.

The sequence joins TRBV9 to TRBJ2-5, and 8 bases in between align with TRBD2. Sequenced material: peripheral blood, taken on day 0 of AZD1222 vaccination. This TCR was recovered from an adult in good health. The nucleotide sequence reads as follows: TGTGCCACCCGCGTCGCAGACGGGGGGGCCCATGAGACCCAGTACTTC. The translation is CATRVADGGAHETQYF.